A selection of T cell receptor beta chains follows, all from one sample in a study of cytomegalovirus exposure and HLA in healthy donors. TCRdb keeps only in-frame clones here, not all; method: immunoSEQ multiplex PCR. The sample has around 300,000 clones, roughly 86% seen once. Sequencing was performed on PBMCs. The receptors come from a woman aged 40 to 55 in good health and CMV-seropositive. Both conserved end residues are trimmed from each CDR3.

J gene	V gene	CDR3 protein
TRBJ2-1	TRBV6-1	ASSDSGRALWHEQF
TRBJ2-3	TRBV7-9	ASSRGGSQGTDTQY
TRBJ2-2	TRBV4-3	ASSLISNTGELF
TRBJ2-5	TRBV7-9	SSSLRLAGGPGETQY
TRBJ2-5	TRBV7-2	ASSSYGSEETQY
NA	TRBV9	ASSEGYSRTYEQY
TRBJ2-7	TRBV10-3	AINDGTGGYEQY
TRBJ1-1	TRBV30	AWSVQSNTEAF
TRBJ1-2	TRBV6-5	ASSYGGQTYGYT
TRBJ1-3	TRBV5-6	ASSLLYRDPGNTIY
TRBJ2-6	TRBV4-3	ASSQDTWREGPIGANVLT
TRBJ2-1	TRBV7-2	ASSLSGGTAYNEQF
TRBJ2-2	TRBV2	ASSHRGDYTGELF
TRBJ1-2	TRBV6-5	ASSYSHRGGGYT
TRBJ2-2	TRBV6-1	ASSSDTGELF
TRBJ1-5	TRBV25-1	ASSDPGTGSEPQH
TRBJ1-1	TRBV7-2	ASSLFRGLRNTEAF
NA	TRBV7-2	ASSALAGVGEQY
TRBJ2-1	TRBV7-2	ASLSGRREQF
TRBJ2-5	TRBV7-9	ASATPETQY
TRBJ1-1	TRBV21-1	ASRNRVVNTEAF
TRBJ2-7	TRBV27	ASSRKRESSYEQY